The source of this TCR beta chain is a study of cytomegalovirus exposure and HLA in healthy donors. On the study more broadly: A prior analysis found about 110 million unique TCR beta sequences from some 200 million T cells.

PCR employed 60 Vbeta and 13 Jbeta primers. Generated by immunoSEQ multiplex PCR, the TCRdb table keeps only in-frame clones and is missing some. The sample shows around 100,000 clones, about 81% of them seen only once. Findings of the study overall: When a later analysis compared HLA-associated TCR beta chains with equally common others, the HLA-associated chains turned out to be more clonally expanded and to have lower generation probabilities. Highest at DRB1 and lowest at HLA-C, TCR association rates differed among HLA loci in a later analysis. TCR sequences were mostly rare, though some public TCRs occurred in many donors.

This CDR3 is built from 13 residues. CDR1 is SGHNT, CDR2 YYREEE, per germline (reference sequence). V lost 4 bases and J lost 6; bases outside the gene matches: 2. Turning to this clone: The antigen is undetermined.

The chain combines TRBV5-4 with TRBJ2-1; 9 nucleotides align to TRBD1. Sequencing was done on a sample of PBMCs. This TCR came from a middle-aged man in good health and CMV-seropositive. The CDR3 spells CASSEQGANEQFF. The CDR3 nucleotides read TGTGCCAGCAGCGAACAGGGGGCCAATGAGCAGTTCTTC.